Following are 4 T cell receptor beta chains from one sample sequenced in a study of cytomegalovirus exposure and HLA in healthy donors. Measured with immunoSEQ multiplex PCR; TCRdb has only the in-frame clones, and not every one. The repertoire holds around 150,000 clones, 89% seen once, with approximately 10% in the top ten. Sequenced material: PBMCs. The receptors shown here come from a woman between 18 and 30 years old in good health and CMV-seropositive.

The rearrangement links TRBV5-4 to TRBJ2-1, with 15 bases lining up with TRBD2. Trimming cost V 4 bases and J 7 bases; bases outside gene matches: 3. In germline, CDR1 is SGHNT, CDR2 YYREEE (reference sequence). The CDR3 extends over 15 amino acids. The CDR3 DNA reads TGTGCCAGCAGCCGGGGACTAGCGGGAGGTAATGAGCAGTTCTTC. Translated, it gives CASSRGLAGGNEQFF.

J is TRBJ2-1 and V is TRBV25-1; D gene unclear. V was pared by 3 bases and J by 6 bases, with 12 bases between. This CDR3 is 14 amino acids long. Germline values: CDR1 MGHDK, CDR2 SYGVNS. The CDR3 DNA sequence: TGTGCCAGCAGTGACACAGATTATTTCAATGAGCAGTTCTTC. As protein: CASSDTDYFNEQFF.

The chain links TRBV7-9 to TRBJ2-7; a weak D match, TRBD1 (6 bases). The germline V gene has CDR1 SEHNR and CDR2 FQNEAQ (reference sequence). The CDR3 runs to 15 residues. V lost 5 bases, J lost 4 bases, and 18 bases lay in between. The CDR3 loop reads CASSRTVSFSYEQYF. The CDR3 region has the DNA TGTGCCAGCAGCCGGACAGTGTCCTTCTCTTACGAGCAGTACTTC.

This clone has more than one count but fewer than ten. This sequence joins TRBV12-5 and TRBJ1-5, with D perhaps TRBD1 (5 bases). The CDR3 is 15 residues long. The germline V gene encodes CDR1 LGHNT and CDR2 FRNRAP. Trimming removed 2 bases at V and 9 bases at J, with 17 bases between. The DNA for the CDR3 is TGTGCTAGTGGTTTGAGGGCGGGGGAATGTGCGCCCCAGCATTTT. It encodes CASGLRAGECAPQHF.